Presented here are 14 T cell receptor beta chains from one specimen sequenced in a study of OX40 agonist ivuxolimab in advanced cancers. Assay: immunoSEQ multiplex PCR; the TCRdb copy retains only in-frame clones and omits some. The sample lists around 67,000 clones; 75% to 85% were seen once. Sequencing used CD4+ or CD8+ T cells sorted from blood, obtained in a trial of the OX40 agonist ivuxolimab. The receptor set was obtained from an adult with an advanced solid tumor such as melanoma, head and neck, liver or kidney cancer.

The V and J genes are TRBV5-4 and TRBJ2-3; 10 bases map to TRBD2. V lost 2 bases to trimming and J lost 2 bases; unmatched junction nucleotides: 5. Germline V gene sequence: CDR1 SGHNT, CDR2 YYREEE (reference sequence). The CDR3 loop spans 16 amino acids. CDR3 in amino acids: CASSFRLAGDTDTQYF. The CDR3 bases are TGTGCCAGCAGCTTTCGTCTAGCGGGAGACACAGATACGCAGTATTTT.

On this clone itself: An end of the junction differs from the germline gene, which may be a read error. V is TRBV7-2 and J is TRBJ2-5; D is undetermined. Per the germline V gene, CDR1 is SGHTA and CDR2 is FQGNSA. CDR3 length equals 8 residues. The CDR3 spells CASSLLDF. In DNA form, the CDR3 reads TGTGCCAGCAGCTTACTGGACTTC.

V is TRBV10-3 and J is TRBJ2-3; D ambiguous. CDR1 and CDR2 from the germline V gene are ENHRY and SYGVKD. Trimming left V 3 bases short and J 9 bases short, with 19 bases between. The CDR3 has 15 residues. The CDR3 DNA reads TGTGCCATCAGTGATAAGAGAGACGCAGATAGCACGCAGTATTTT. It codes for CAISDKRDADSTQYF.

The V and J genes are TRBV30 and TRBJ1-1; 9 bases align to TRBD1. J lost 5 bases, V lost 5 bases, and 6 bases had no gene match. CDR3 length: 13 amino acids. CDR1 is GTSNPN, CDR2 SVGIG, per germline (reference sequence). This CDR3 reads CAWGTGLGTEAFF. Here the CDR3 DNA reads TGTGCCTGGGGGACAGGGTTGGGGACTGAAGCTTTCTTT.

The gene calls are TRBV7-3 and TRBJ2-1; 9 bases are shared with TRBD2. From germline, CDR1 is SGHTA and CDR2 FQGTGA. V gave up 0 bases and J gave up 8 bases; unmatched junction bases: 5. The CDR3 consists of 15 residues. CDR3 nucleotide sequence: TGTGCCAGCAGCTTAACAGTTAGCGGGGGAGATGAGCAGTTCTTC. This translates into CASSLTVSGGDEQFF.

The gene calls are TRBV29-1 and TRBJ2-5, with D possibly being TRBD1 (6 bases). The V gene's germline CDR1 is SQVTM and CDR2 ANQGSEA. This CDR3 comprises 13 residues. Trimming removed 2 bases at V and 5 bases at J, with 12 bases between. CDR3 residues: CSVERGQGETQYF. The CDR3 DNA reads as TGCAGCGTTGAAAGGGGCCAGGGGGAGACCCAGTACTTC.

In its sample, this clone was seen once. The V call is TRBV2, the J call TRBJ2-5; D ambiguous. Trimming removed 4 bases at V and 1 base at J, with 1 base between. The germline V gene has CDR1 SNHLY and CDR2 FYNNEI. The CDR3 totals 11 residues. CDR3 nucleotides: TGTGCCAGCAGTGTCCAAGAGACCCAGTACTTC. Its translation: CASSVQETQYF.

V is TRBV5-5 and J is TRBJ1-6; no clear D gene. Germline CDR1 is SGHKS and CDR2 is YYEKEE (reference sequence). CDR3 length: 12 amino acids. The ends were cut back, 0 bases at V and 6 bases at J, with 1 base in the middle. CDR3 in amino acids: CASSLGNSPLHF. CDR3 nucleotide sequence: TGTGCCAGCAGCTTGGGTAATTCACCCCTCCACTTT.

This chain uses TRBV5-1 with TRBJ2-3; D is unresolved. In germline, CDR1 is SGHRS, CDR2 YFSETQ. The CDR3 loop spans 16 amino acids. V lost 0 bases and J lost 1, with 12 bases in between. The CDR3 DNA sequence: TGCGCCAGCAGCTTGGGGCTAGAAGTGGGCACAGATACGCAGTATTTT. This gives the protein CASSLGLEVGTDTQYF.

The table lists this clone with a few counts. This chain joins TRBV28 and TRBJ1-1, with TRBD1 as a possible D gene (6 bases). The CDR3 consists of 12 residues. The ends were cut back, 5 bases at V and 4 bases at J, with 8 bases in the middle. Germline-derived CDR1 and CDR2 are MDHEN and SYDVKM. The CDR3 sequence is CASSPGVTEAFF. DNA of the CDR3: TGTGCCAGCAGTCCAGGGGTCACTGAAGCTTTCTTT. The entire variable domain, with the rest obtained from reference TRBV28 and TRBJ1-1, is as follows: DVKVTQSSRYLVKRTGEKVFLECVQDMDHENMFWYRQDPGLGLRLIYFSYDVKMKEKGDIPEGYSVSREKKERFSLILESASTNQTSMYLCASSPGVTEAFFGQGTRLTVV.

The V gene is TRBV29-1, the J gene TRBJ2-1; 8 bases agree with TRBD2. V trimming: 4 bases; J trimming: 5 bases; junction bases outside the gene matches: 7. Germline CDR1 SQVTM, CDR2 ANQGSEA. The CDR3 runs to 14 residues. CDR3 loop: CSVVGGTRNNEQFF. In nucleotides, the CDR3 is TGCAGCGTTGTTGGCGGGACTAGAAACAATGAGCAGTTCTTC.

The chain links TRBV5-6 to TRBJ1-6; tentatively, D is TRBD1 (5 bases). Germline V gives CDR1 SGHDT, CDR2 YYEEEE. CDR3 length: 16 residues. V was shortened by 2 bases and J by 5 bases, with 14 bases between the two germline ends. The CDR3: CASSLVTAENNSPLHF. Written as DNA, the CDR3 is TGTGCCAGCAGCTTAGTGACAGCGGAAAATAATTCACCCCTCCACTTT.

In this sample, this clone turned up a few times. The rearrangement uses TRBV10-2 and TRBJ2-1; 8 bases fit TRBD2. Germline-derived CDR1 and CDR2 are WSHSY and SAAADI. The CDR3 sequence is 15 residues long. The V gene end was trimmed by 4 bases and the J gene end by 8 bases; junction bases not matched to a gene: 10. The CDR3 nucleotides read TGCGCCAGCAGTGGTCCGGGGGGGCTACACGATGAGCAGTTCTTC. This encodes CASSGPGGLHDEQFF.

The chain couples TRBV5-4 to TRBJ2-2; 7 positions agree with TRBD2. Trimming removed 4 bases from V and 4 bases from J; junction bases left unmatched: 10. Germline lookup yields CDR1 SGHNT and CDR2 YYREEE (reference sequence). CDR3 length: 16 residues. The DNA for the CDR3 is TGTGCCAGCAGCCCCGGATCGCTAGCGGTCACCGGGGAGCTGTTTTTT. It is translated as CASSPGSLAVTGELFF. Full variable domain (rest looked up from reference TRBV5-4 and TRBJ2-2): ETGVTQSPTHLIKTRGQQVTLRCSSQSGHNTVSWYQQALGQGPQFIFQYYREEENGRGNFPPRFSGLQFPNYSSELNVNALELDDSALYLCASSPGSLAVTGELFFGEGSRLTVL.